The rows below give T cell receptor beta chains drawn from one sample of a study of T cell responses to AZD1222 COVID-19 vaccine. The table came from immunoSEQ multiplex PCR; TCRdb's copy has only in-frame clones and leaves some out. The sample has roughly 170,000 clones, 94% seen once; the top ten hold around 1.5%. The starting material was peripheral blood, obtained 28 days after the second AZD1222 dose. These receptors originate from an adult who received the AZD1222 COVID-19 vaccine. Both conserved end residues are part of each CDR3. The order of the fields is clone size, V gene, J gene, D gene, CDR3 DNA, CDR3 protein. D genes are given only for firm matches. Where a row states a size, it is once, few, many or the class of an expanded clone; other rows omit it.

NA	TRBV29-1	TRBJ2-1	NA	TGCAGCGTTATGACTTCTTACAATGAGCAGTTCTTC	CSVMTSYNEQFF
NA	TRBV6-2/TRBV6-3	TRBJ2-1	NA	TGTGCCAGCAGTTACAAGGCCCACATTGAGCAGTTCTTC	CASSYKAHIEQFF
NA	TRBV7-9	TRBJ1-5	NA	TGTGCCAGCAGCCCTGGGGGTGGGGTTTTGTATCAGCCCCAGCATTTT	CASSPGGGVLYQPQHF
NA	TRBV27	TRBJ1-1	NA	TGTGCCAGCACCCCCGGGACGGGGACTGAAGCTTTCTTT	CASTPGTGTEAFF
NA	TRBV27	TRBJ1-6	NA	TGTGCCAGCAGTGCCCGGGGCCCGACCTCCATCCTCCACTTT	CASSARGPTSILHF
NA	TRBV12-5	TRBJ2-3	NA	TGTGCTAGTGGTTTGTCATTCCACCTGGATAGCACAGATACGCAGTATTTT	CASGLSFHLDSTDTQYF
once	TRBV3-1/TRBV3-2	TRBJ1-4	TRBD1	TGTGCCAGCAGCCCGCAGGGGGGAGTCGCAACTAATGAAAAACTGTTTTTT	CASSPQGGVATNEKLFF
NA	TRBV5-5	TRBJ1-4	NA	TGTGCCAGCAGTCCCGATTCCGGGACCCTCGATGAAAAACTGTTTTTT	CASSPDSGTLDEKLFF
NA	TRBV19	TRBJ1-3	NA	TGTGCCAGTAGTATGCGGCCGCTACAGGACCTCTCTGGAAACACCATATATTTT	CASSMRPLQDLSGNTIYF
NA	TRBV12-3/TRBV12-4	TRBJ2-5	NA	TGTGCCAGCAGTACGGGAGTGGAAGAGACCCAGTACTTC	CASSTGVEETQYF
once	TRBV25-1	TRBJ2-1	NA	TGTGCCAGCAGTGATCAAGGGACTCACCTTAATGAGCAGTTCTTC	CASSDQGTHLNEQFF
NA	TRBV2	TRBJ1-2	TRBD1	TGTGCCAGCAGTCAGGGGGCGGAAGGCTACACCTTC	CASSQGAEGYTF
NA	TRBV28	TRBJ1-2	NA	TGTGCCAGCGCCTCGACTATCTATGGCTACACCTTC	CASASTIYGYTF
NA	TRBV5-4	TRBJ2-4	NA	TGTGCCAGCAGCTCCCGCGTGGGGCGTACAGTAATTGGAAACATTCAGTACTTC	CASSSRVGRTVIGNIQYF
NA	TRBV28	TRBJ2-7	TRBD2	TGTGCCAGCAGTGTGACTAGCGCAAGTTCCTACGAGCAGTACTTC	CASSVTSASSYEQYF